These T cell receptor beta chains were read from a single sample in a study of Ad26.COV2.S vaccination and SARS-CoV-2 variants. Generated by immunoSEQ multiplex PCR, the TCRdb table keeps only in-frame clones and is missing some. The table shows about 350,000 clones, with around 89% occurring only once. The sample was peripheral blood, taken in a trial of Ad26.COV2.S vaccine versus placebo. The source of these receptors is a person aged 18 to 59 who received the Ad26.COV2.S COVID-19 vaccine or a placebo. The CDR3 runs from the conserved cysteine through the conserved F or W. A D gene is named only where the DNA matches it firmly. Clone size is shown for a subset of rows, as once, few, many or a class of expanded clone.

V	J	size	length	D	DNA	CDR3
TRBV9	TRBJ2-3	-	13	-	TGTGCCAGCAGCGTAAATATGCGTGATACGCAGTATTTT	CASSVNMRDTQYF
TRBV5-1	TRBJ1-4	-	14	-	TGCGCCAGCAGCTTGGGGGGGACCGAAGAAAAACTGTTTTTT	CASSLGGTEEKLFF
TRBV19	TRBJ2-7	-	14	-	TGTGCCAGTAGTACGAGGAGGGGGGCCTACGAGCAGTACTTC	CASSTRRGAYEQYF
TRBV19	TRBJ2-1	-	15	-	TGTGCCAGTAGTTTCCCAGGGAGCTCCTACAATGAGCAGTTCTTC	CASSFPGSSYNEQFF
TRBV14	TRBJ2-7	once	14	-	TGTGCCAGCAGCCAAGTCGGCAGGGCGTACGAGCAGTACTTC	CASSQVGRAYEQYF
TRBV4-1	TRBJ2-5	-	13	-	TGCGCCAGCAGCGTGGGGATCTTTGAGACCCAGTACTTC	CASSVGIFETQYF
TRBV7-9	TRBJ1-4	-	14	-	TGTGCCAGCGGGATAGGGGCAACTAATGAAAAACTGTTTTTT	CASGIGATNEKLFF
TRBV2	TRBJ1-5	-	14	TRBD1	TGTGCCAGCAGTGGACAGGGGGCCCGACAGCCCCAGCATTTT	CASSGQGARQPQHF
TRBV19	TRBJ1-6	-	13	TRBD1	TGTGCCACTGGACAGGGGATTAATTCACCCCTCCACTTT	CATGQGINSPLHF
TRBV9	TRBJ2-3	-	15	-	TGTGCCAGCAGCGGCACCACGCGGGGCACAGATACGCAGTATTTT	CASSGTTRGTDTQYF
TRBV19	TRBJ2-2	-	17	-	TGTGCCAGTAGTATAAAGGGCGCAGGGCGGAACACCGGGGAGCTGTTTTTT	CASSIKGAGRNTGELFF
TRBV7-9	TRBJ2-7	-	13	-	TGTGCCAGCAGCTCCATAAGACCCTACGAGCAGTACTTC	CASSSIRPYEQYF
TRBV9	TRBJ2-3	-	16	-	TGTGCCAGCAGCGCCGCAGGGGGGGGGAGCACAGATACGCAGTATTTT	CASSAAGGGSTDTQYF
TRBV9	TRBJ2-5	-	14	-	TGTGCCAGCAGCGCGCACTGGGCCCAAGAGACCCAGTACTTC	CASSAHWAQETQYF
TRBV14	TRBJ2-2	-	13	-	TGTGCCAGCAGCCCAACCCAGGGCGGGGAGCTGTTTTTT	CASSPTQGGELFF
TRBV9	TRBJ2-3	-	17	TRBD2	TGTGCCAGCAGCGTAGCGATGGTAGCGGGGGGCCTGGATACGCAGTATTTT	CASSVAMVAGGLDTQYF
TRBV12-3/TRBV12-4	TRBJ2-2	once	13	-	TGTGCCAGCAGTTTACTACCCACCGGGGAGCTGTTTTTT	CASSLLPTGELFF
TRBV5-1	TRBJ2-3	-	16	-	TGCGCCAGCAGCTTGGCCGAAATGGATTTCACAGATACGCAGTATTTT	CASSLAEMDFTDTQYF
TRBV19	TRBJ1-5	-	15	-	TGTGCCAGTAGTATAGATCTTACAGGGCCTCAGCCCCAGCATTTT	CASSIDLTGPQPQHF
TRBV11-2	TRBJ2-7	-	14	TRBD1	TGTGCCAGCAGCCAAGCCTGGACAGGGGAGGAGCAGTACTTC	CASSQAWTGEEQYF